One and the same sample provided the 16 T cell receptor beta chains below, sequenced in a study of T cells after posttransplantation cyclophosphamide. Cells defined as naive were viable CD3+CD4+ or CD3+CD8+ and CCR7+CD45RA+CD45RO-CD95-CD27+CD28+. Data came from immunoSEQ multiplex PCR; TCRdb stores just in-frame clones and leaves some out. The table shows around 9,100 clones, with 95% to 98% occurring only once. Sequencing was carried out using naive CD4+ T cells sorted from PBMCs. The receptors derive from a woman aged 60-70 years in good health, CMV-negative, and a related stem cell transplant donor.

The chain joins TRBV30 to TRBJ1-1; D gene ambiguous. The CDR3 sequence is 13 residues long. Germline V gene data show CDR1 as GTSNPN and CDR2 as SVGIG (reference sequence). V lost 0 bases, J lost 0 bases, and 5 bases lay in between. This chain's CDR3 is CAWSVGVNTEAFF. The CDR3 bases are TGTGCCTGGAGTGTCGGGGTGAACACTGAAGCTTTCTTT.

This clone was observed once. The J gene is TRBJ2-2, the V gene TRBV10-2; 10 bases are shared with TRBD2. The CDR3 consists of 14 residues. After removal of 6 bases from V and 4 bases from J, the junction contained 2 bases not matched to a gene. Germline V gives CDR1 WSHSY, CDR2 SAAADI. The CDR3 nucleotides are TGCGCCAGCAGCTTAGCGGGGGGCACCGGGGAGCTGTTTTTT. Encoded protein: CASSLAGGTGELFF.

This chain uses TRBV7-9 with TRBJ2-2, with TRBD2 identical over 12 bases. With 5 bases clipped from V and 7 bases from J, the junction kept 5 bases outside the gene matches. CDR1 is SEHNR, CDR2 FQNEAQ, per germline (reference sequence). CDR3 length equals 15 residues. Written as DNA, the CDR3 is TGTGCCAGCAGCACGCGACTAGCGGGAGTCGGGGAGCTGTTTTTT. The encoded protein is CASSTRLAGVGELFF.

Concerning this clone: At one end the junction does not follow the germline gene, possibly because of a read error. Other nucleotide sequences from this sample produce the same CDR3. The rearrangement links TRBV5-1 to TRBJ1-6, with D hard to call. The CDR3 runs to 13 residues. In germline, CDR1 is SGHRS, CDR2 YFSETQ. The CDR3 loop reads CASRETDNSPLHF. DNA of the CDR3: TGCGCCAGCAGGGAGACGGATAATTCCCCCCTCCACTTT. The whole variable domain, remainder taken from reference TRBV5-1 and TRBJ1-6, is KAGVTQTPRYLIKTRGQQVTLSCSPISGHRSVSWYQQTPGQGLQFLFEYFSETQRNKGNFPGRFSGRQFSNSRSEMNVSTLELGDSALYLCASRETDNSPLHFGNGTRLTVT.

The CDR3 sequence is CASSLTGTSGRDEQFF. In nucleotides, the CDR3 is TGTGCCAGCAGCCTCACCGGGACTAGCGGGAGGGATGAGCAGTTCTTC. The chain combines TRBV7-7 with TRBJ2-1; 16 bases match TRBD2. V shed 5 bases, J shed 8 bases, and the junction held 6 bases outside the gene matches. CDR1 and CDR2 (germline): SSHAT, FNYEAQ (reference sequence). The length of the CDR3 is 16 residues.

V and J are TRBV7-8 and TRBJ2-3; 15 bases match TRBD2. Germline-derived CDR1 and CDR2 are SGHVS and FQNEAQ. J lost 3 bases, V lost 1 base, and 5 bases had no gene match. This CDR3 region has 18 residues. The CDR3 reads CASSLGTSGGAVTDTQYF. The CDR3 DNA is TGTGCCAGCAGCTTAGGGACTAGCGGGGGGGCAGTAACAGATACGCAGTATTTT.

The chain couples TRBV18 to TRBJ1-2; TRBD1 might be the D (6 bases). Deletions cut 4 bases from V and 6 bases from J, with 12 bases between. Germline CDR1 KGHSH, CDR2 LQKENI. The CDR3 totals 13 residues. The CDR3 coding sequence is TGTGCCAGCTCACTTGACAGGTCGAATGGCTACACCTTC. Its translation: CASSLDRSNGYTF.

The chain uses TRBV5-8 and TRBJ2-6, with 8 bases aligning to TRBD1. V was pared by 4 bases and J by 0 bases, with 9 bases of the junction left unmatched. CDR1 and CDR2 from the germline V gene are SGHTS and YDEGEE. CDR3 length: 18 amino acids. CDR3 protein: CASSLDRAPLSGANVLTF. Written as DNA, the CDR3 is TGTGCCAGCAGCCTGGACAGGGCCCCCCTCTCTGGGGCCAACGTCCTGACTTTC.

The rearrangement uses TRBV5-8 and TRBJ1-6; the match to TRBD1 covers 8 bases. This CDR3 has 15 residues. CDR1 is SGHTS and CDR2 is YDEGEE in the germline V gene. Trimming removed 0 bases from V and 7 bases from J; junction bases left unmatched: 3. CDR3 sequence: CASSLGNRGNSPLHF. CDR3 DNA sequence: TGTGCCAGCAGCTTGGGCAACAGGGGGAATTCACCCCTCCACTTT. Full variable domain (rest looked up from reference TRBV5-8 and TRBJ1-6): EAGVTQSPTHLIKTRGQQATLRCSPISGHTSVYWYQQALGLGLQFLLWYDEGEERNRGNFPPRFSGRQFPNYSSELNVNALELEDSALYLCASSLGNRGNSPLHFGNGTRLTVT.

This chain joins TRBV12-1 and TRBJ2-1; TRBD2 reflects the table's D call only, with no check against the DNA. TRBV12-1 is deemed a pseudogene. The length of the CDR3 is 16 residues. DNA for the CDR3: TGTGCCAGCAGCGCCCCGCTAGCGGGGGGGAGAGGTGAGCAGTTCTTC. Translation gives CASSAPLAGGRGEQFF.

The CDR3 is CASSSLTGGLGTQYF. As DNA, the CDR3 is TGTGCCAGCAGCAGCCTCACGGGAGGGCTTGGGACCCAGTACTTC. This chain joins TRBV6-1 and TRBJ2-5, with 8 positions matching TRBD2. CDR3 length: 15 residues. V lost 6 bases and J lost 7; bases outside the gene matches: 13. Per germline, CDR1 MNHNS and CDR2 SASEGT.

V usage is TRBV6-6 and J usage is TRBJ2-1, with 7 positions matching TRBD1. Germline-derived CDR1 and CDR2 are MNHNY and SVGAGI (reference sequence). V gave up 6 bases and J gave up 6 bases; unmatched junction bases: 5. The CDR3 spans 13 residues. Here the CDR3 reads CASRETGVNEQFF. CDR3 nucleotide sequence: TGTGCCAGCAGGGAAACAGGGGTCAATGAGCAGTTCTTC.

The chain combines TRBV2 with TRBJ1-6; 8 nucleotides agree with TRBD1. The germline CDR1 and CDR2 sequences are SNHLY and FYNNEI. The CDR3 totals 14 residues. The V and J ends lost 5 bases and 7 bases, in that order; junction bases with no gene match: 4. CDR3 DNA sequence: TGTGCCAGCAGTTTGAGACAGGGGAATTCACCCCTCCACTTT. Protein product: CASSLRQGNSPLHF.

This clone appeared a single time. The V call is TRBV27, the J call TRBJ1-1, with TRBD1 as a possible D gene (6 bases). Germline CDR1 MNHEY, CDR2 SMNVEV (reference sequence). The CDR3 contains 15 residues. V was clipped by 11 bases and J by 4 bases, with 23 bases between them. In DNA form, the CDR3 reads TGTGCCTCAACCACCCGGCGGGGGGCCGGCACTGAAGCTTTCTTT. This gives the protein CASTTRRGAGTEAFF.

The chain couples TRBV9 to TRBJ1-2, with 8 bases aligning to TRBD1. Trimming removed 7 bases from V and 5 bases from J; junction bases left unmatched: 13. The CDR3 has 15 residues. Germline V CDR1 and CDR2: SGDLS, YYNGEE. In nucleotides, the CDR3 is TGTGCCAGCGGCGGGGACAGGTCCGGCGGGTATGGCTACACCTTC. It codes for CASGGDRSGGYGYTF.

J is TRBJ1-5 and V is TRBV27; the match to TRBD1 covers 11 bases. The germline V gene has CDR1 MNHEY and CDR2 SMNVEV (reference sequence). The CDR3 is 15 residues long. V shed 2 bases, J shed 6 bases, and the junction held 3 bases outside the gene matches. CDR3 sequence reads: CASSLRDRGGQPQHF. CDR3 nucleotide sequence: TGTGCCAGCAGTTTAAGGGACAGGGGGGGTCAGCCCCAGCATTTT.